This entry lists 28 T cell receptor beta chains sequenced from one sample in a study of beta chain features in type 1 diabetes. Study-level points and caveats: TCRB CDR3s were moderately but significantly shorter in Type 1 diabetes patients in all four CD4+ subsets.

Isolated RNA was reverse transcribed in full, so expressed TCRB transcripts were sequenced. Only in-frame clones appear in the TCRdb table, and some are missing; sequencing was by immunoSEQ multiplex PCR. Of roughly 130,000 clones in the sample, around 17% were seen once. These receptors have no known antigen. Sequenced material: central memory CD4+ T cells from blood. These TCRs come from a man aged 25 to 40 with type 1 diabetes.

This clone was counted only a few times. The chain joins TRBV5-1 to TRBJ1-1, with 10 bases identical to TRBD1. J was trimmed by 6 bases and V by 4 bases; bases with no gene match: 6. From germline, CDR1 is SGHRS and CDR2 YFSETQ. CDR3 length: 14 amino acids. CDR3 residues: CASSTGQGEPEAFF. As DNA, the CDR3 is TGCGCCAGCAGCACCGGACAGGGGGAGCCTGAAGCTTTCTTT.

The V and J genes are TRBV7-2 and TRBJ2-3, with 10 bases fitting TRBD2. Germline V lookup: CDR1 SGHTA, CDR2 FQGNSA. The CDR3 consists of 17 residues. V lost 2 bases, J lost 4 bases, and 9 bases stayed unmatched. The DNA for the CDR3 is TGTGCCAGCAGCTTATCGTCCCAGCGGGGGGGGCCAGATACGCAGTATTTT. Translated, it gives CASSLSSQRGGPDTQYF.

The V gene is TRBV5-1, the J gene TRBJ2-3; 12 bases agree with TRBD2. The CDR3 length is 15 residues. Germline V CDR1 and CDR2: SGHRS, YFSETQ. J gave up 6 bases and V 9 bases, and 11 bases lay outside the gene matches. CDR3 in DNA: TGCGCCACCTCGACTAGCGGGGGAGATTCGGATACGCAGTATTTT. This translates into CATSTSGGDSDTQYF.

The chain uses TRBV5-1 and TRBJ1-2, with 9 bases fitting TRBD1. Germline loops: CDR1 SGHRS, CDR2 YFSETQ. The CDR3 length is 14 residues. V was clipped by 0 bases and J by 10 bases; unmatched bases: 7. CDR3 sequence reads: CASSLVPGTGNYTF. The CDR3 DNA is TGCGCCAGCAGCTTGGTTCCCGGGACAGGGAACTACACCTTC.

This clone came up a few times. The same CDR3 can be traced to other DNA sequences in this sample. The CDR3 loop reads CAWGETGGPSYEQYF. CDR3 DNA sequence: TGTGCCTGGGGGGAGACAGGGGGCCCCTCCTACGAGCAGTACTTC. The genes are TRBV30 and TRBJ2-7, with TRBD1 matching over 10 bases. CDR1 is GTSNPN and CDR2 is SVGIG in the germline V gene (reference sequence). This CDR3 contains 15 residues. After removal of 5 bases from V and 0 bases from J, the junction contained 7 bases not matched to a gene.

This clone was counted many times. The chain employs TRBV7-2 and TRBJ2-3; D remains ambiguous. Trimming shortened V by 4 bases and J by 7 bases, and 9 bases separated the two germline ends. CDR3 length: 12 amino acids. Germline V CDR1 and CDR2: SGHTA, FQGNSA. Written as DNA, the CDR3 is TGTGCCAGCAGCTCCTTTCTTCATACGCAGTATTTT. It codes for CASSSFLHTQYF.

The V gene is TRBV29-1, the J gene TRBJ2-3; perhaps TRBD1 as D (6 bases). Trimming took 4 bases from V and 5 from J, leaving 16 bases between them. The germline gives CDR1 SQVTM, CDR2 ANQGSEA. The CDR3 extends over 14 amino acids. The CDR3 DNA sequence: TGCAGCGTTGCTGGGTACAGGGTAGGAGATACGCAGTATTTT. Translated: CSVAGYRVGDTQYF.

This clone was counted between two and nine times. The V gene is TRBV29-1, the J gene TRBJ1-6; TRBD1 might be the D (5 bases). Deletions cut 6 bases from V and 3 bases from J, with 12 bases between. The CDR3 is 14 amino acids. Germline V CDR1 and CDR2: SQVTM, ANQGSEA. DNA of the CDR3: TGCAGCGTCGCCGACAGTAACTATAATTCACCCCTCCACTTT. Its protein product is CSVADSNYNSPLHF.

This clone has just a few counts. V usage is TRBV7-2 and J usage is TRBJ2-1; the match to TRBD2 covers 13 bases. The V gene's germline CDR1 is SGHTA and CDR2 FQGNSA. CDR3 length: 15 residues. V shed 6 bases, J shed 8 bases, and the junction held 7 bases outside the gene matches. The CDR3: CASRSLAGGQDEQFF. The CDR3 DNA follows: TGTGCCAGCAGGTCACTAGCGGGGGGGCAGGATGAGCAGTTCTTC. Filled out from reference TRBV7-2 and TRBJ2-1, the complete variable domain reads GAGVSQSPSNKVTEKGKDVELRCDPISGHTALYWYRQSLGQGLEFLIYFQGNSAPDKSGLPSDRFSAERTGGSVSTLTIQRTQQEDSAVYLCASRSLAGGQDEQFFGPGTRLTVL.

The sample holds a few counts of this clone. This rearrangement joins TRBV20-1 to TRBJ2-4; a weak D match, TRBD2 (6 bases). The CDR3 covers 11 residues. CDR1 is DFQATT, CDR2 SNEGSKA, per germline (reference sequence). V dropped 3 bases and J dropped 10 bases, with 10 bases sitting between them. The CDR3 spells CSARTGGIQYF. Here the CDR3 DNA reads TGCAGTGCTAGGACTGGAGGGATTCAGTACTTC.

This clone was found a few times. The chain uses TRBV29-1 and TRBJ2-5; 10 bases are shared with TRBD2. Germline lookup yields CDR1 SQVTM and CDR2 ANQGSEA. Germline trimming cut 5 bases from V and 4 bases from J; bases unmatched to any gene: 4. The CDR3 has 13 residues. CDR3 nucleotide sequence: TGCAGCGTTAGCGGGGGGGCCCTAGAGACCCAGTACTTC. It codes for CSVSGGALETQYF. Full variable domain (remainder filled in from reference TRBV29-1 and TRBJ2-5): SAVISQKPSRDICQRGTSLTIQCQVDSQVTMMFWYRQQPGQSLTLIATANQGSEATYESGFVIDKFPISRPNLTFSTLTVSNMSPEDSSIYLCSVSGGALETQYFGPGTRLLVL.

This clone was seen many times. J is TRBJ2-3 and V is TRBV15; TRBD1 or TRBD2 may be the D gene (5 bases each). Looked up from germline, CDR1 is LNHNV and CDR2 is YYDKDF (reference sequence). V dropped 0 bases and J dropped 3 bases, with 13 bases sitting between them. This CDR3 region has 16 residues. DNA for the CDR3: TGTGCCACCAGCAGAGACGGAGGAGAGGGGACAGATACGCAGTATTTT. Its protein is CATSRDGGEGTDTQYF. The full variable domain, with the rest looked up from reference TRBV15 and TRBJ2-3, is DAMVIQNPRYQVTQFGKPVTLSCSQTLNHNVMYWYQQKSSQAPKLLFHYYDKDFNNEADTPDNFQSRRPNTSFCFLDIRSPGLGDTAMYLCATSRDGGEGTDTQYFGPGTRLTVL.

A few counts support this clone. V and J are TRBV2 and TRBJ2-3; D not certain. CDR3 size: 11 residues. Trimming pared 6 bases from V and 2 bases from J, leaving 3 bases between. Germline assignment: CDR1 SNHLY and CDR2 FYNNEI. The CDR3, as DNA: TGTGCCAGCAGGACCACAGATACGCAGTATTTT. Translation: CASRTTDTQYF.

This clone has only a few counts. CDR3 sequence reads: CASSGTGTGTYEQYF. CDR3 coding DNA: TGTGCCAGTAGTGGCACCGGGACAGGGACCTACGAGCAGTACTTC. The V call is TRBV19, the J call TRBJ2-7; TRBD1 aligns across 9 bases. The V gene's germline CDR1 is LNHDA and CDR2 SQIVND (reference sequence). The CDR3 loop spans 15 amino acids. J was trimmed by 2 bases and V by 5 bases; bases with no gene match: 7.

The V gene is TRBV4-3, the J gene TRBJ2-1, with 13 bases that match TRBD2. The V gene end was trimmed by 3 bases and the J gene end by 3 bases; junction bases not matched to a gene: 11. Germline V gene sequence: CDR1 LGHNA, CDR2 YSLEER. The CDR3 is 19 amino acids. CDR3 protein: CASSQETSGGASYYNEQFF. In DNA, the CDR3 is TGCGCCAGCAGCCAGGAAACTAGCGGGGGGGCCTCCTACTACAATGAGCAGTTCTTC.

This rearrangement joins TRBV10-3 to TRBJ2-1; no clear D. CDR3 length: 15 amino acids. V lost 0 bases to trimming and J lost 5 bases, with 11 bases between them. CDR1 ENHRY and CDR2 SYGVKD come from the germline V gene. The CDR3 nucleotides are TGTGCCATCAGTGAGTCTTCCGACTGGGACAATGAGCAGTTCTTC. The encoded protein is CAISESSDWDNEQFF.

J is TRBJ2-1 and V is TRBV7-9, with 9 bases aligning to TRBD1. Germline CDR1 SEHNR, CDR2 FQNEAQ (reference sequence). The CDR3 sequence is 15 residues long. V gave up 3 bases and J gave up 3 bases; unmatched junction bases: 3. The CDR3 sequence: CASSFPGQGYNEQFF. The DNA for the CDR3 is TGTGCCAGCAGCTTCCCGGGACAGGGCTACAATGAGCAGTTCTTC.

A few counts support this clone. A far larger clone is off by one base, so a read error is likely. The genes are TRBV23-1 and TRBJ2-7; TRBD1 matches at 7 bases. TRBV23-1 belongs to the ORF category, with a function that is uncertain. The CDR3 has 15 amino acids. J lost 6 bases, V lost 0 bases, and 8 bases had no gene match. The chain's CDR3 is CASSQSRQGVAEQYF. In DNA, the CDR3 is TGCGCCAGCAGTCAATCGAGGCAGGGGGTTGCCGAGCAGTACTTC.

This clone has only a few counts. The chain's CDR3 is CASSEDLQGRNYEQYF. Here the CDR3 DNA reads TGTGCCAGCAGCGAAGACCTACAGGGGCGGAATTACGAGCAGTACTTC. The chain carries TRBV11-2 and TRBJ2-7, with 7 nucleotides matching TRBD1. Germline V gives CDR1 SGHAT, CDR2 FQNNGV. The CDR3 sequence is 16 residues long. V shed 5 bases, J shed 4 bases, and the junction held 14 bases outside the gene matches.

This clone was counted a few times. V gene TRBV6-5 combines with J gene TRBJ2-7; D is unresolved. This CDR3 has 13 amino acids. Germline-derived CDR1 and CDR2 are MNHEY and SVGAGI. Trimming removed 3 bases from V and 6 bases from J, with 12 bases in between. The CDR3 loop is CASSYGKLREQYF. The CDR3 region has the DNA TGTGCCAGCAGTTATGGGAAGTTACGCGAGCAGTACTTC.

A few counts support this clone. The chain recombines TRBV7-2 with TRBJ2-2; possibly TRBD1 for D (5 bases). V dropped 4 bases and J dropped 3 bases, with 18 bases sitting between them. The CDR3 is 17 amino acids. CDR1 SGHTA and CDR2 FQGNSA come from the germline V gene. CDR3 in DNA: TGTGCCAGCAGCTGGTCCAGGGAACTCAGTTACACCGGGGAGCTGTTTTTT. Its translation: CASSWSRELSYTGELFF.

This clone showed up just a few times. The CDR3 coding sequence is TGTGCCGCCGGTGGACTGAACACTGAAGCTTTCTTT. Its protein is CAAGGLNTEAFF. The gene calls are TRBV5-4 and TRBJ1-1; D is unresolved. V gave up 10 bases and J gave up 0 bases, with 10 bases separating them. CDR1 and CDR2 (germline): SGHNT, YYREEE (reference sequence). This CDR3 comprises 12 residues. The whole variable domain, remainder taken from reference TRBV5-4 and TRBJ1-1, is ETGVTQSPTHLIKTRGQQVTLRCSSQSGHNTVSWYQQALGQGPQFIFQYYREEENGRGNFPPRFSGLQFPNYSSELNVNALELDDSALYLCAAGGLNTEAFFGQGTRLTVV.

This clone was observed at least ten times. The chain is built from TRBV7-9 and TRBJ1-1, with D possibly being TRBD1 (5 bases). Germline CDR1 is SEHNR and CDR2 is FQNEAQ (reference sequence). The CDR3 consists of 15 residues. The V end was cut by 1 base, the J end by 5 bases, with 14 bases between. Here the CDR3 DNA reads TGTGCCAGCAGCTTAGTCCCAGGGAGCGGAACTGAAGCTTTCTTT. This gives the protein CASSLVPGSGTEAFF.

This clone was observed a few times. The rearrangement uses TRBV6-5 and TRBJ2-1; the D is unclear. This CDR3 comprises 12 residues. Trimming took 0 bases from V and 12 from J, leaving 9 bases between them. Germline V gene lookup returns CDR1 MNHEY and CDR2 SVGAGI. The DNA for the CDR3 is TGTGCCAGCAGTTACTCGATGGGAACGCAGTTCTTC. This gives the protein CASSYSMGTQFF.

In its sample, this clone was seen many times. This rearrangement joins TRBV18 to TRBJ1-1; tentative D call: TRBD1 (5 bases). Germline V lookup: CDR1 KGHSH, CDR2 LQKENI. Trimming took 4 bases from V and 4 from J, leaving 7 bases between them. CDR3 length: 12 residues. The CDR3 DNA reads as TGTGCCAGCTCACAAGGGGTCACTGAAGCTTTCTTT. Residues: CASSQGVTEAFF.

The J gene is TRBJ2-7, the V gene TRBV13; tentatively, D is TRBD1 (6 bases). V was shortened by 3 bases and J by 6 bases, with 15 bases between the two germline ends. Germline V gene sequence: CDR1 PRHDT, CDR2 FYEKMQ (reference sequence). The CDR3 loop spans 14 amino acids. The CDR3 DNA sequence: TGTGCCAGCAGCTTGGACAGCTTGAGGGGCGAGCAGTACTTC. Protein: CASSLDSLRGEQYF.

This clone was found a few times. CDR3 residues: CASSYMGQDTEAFF. The CDR3 nucleotides are TGTGCCAGCAGTTACATGGGGCAGGACACTGAAGCTTTCTTT. This chain joins TRBV6-5 and TRBJ1-1; D is perhaps TRBD1 (5 bases). The germline V and J ends were trimmed by 2 bases and 3 bases, with 10 bases remaining between them. Germline lookup yields CDR1 MNHEY and CDR2 SVGAGI. This CDR3 has 14 residues.

This clone has a handful of counts. The genes are TRBV29-1 and TRBJ1-1, with 8 bases identical to TRBD1. The CDR3 runs to 15 residues. CDR1 and CDR2 from the germline V gene are SQVTM and ANQGSEA. After removal of 7 bases from V and 1 base from J, the junction contained 11 bases not matched to a gene. The CDR3 region has the DNA TGCAGCGCCTCGGGACAGGCGATTTCGAACACTGAAGCTTTCTTT. As protein: CSASGQAISNTEAFF.